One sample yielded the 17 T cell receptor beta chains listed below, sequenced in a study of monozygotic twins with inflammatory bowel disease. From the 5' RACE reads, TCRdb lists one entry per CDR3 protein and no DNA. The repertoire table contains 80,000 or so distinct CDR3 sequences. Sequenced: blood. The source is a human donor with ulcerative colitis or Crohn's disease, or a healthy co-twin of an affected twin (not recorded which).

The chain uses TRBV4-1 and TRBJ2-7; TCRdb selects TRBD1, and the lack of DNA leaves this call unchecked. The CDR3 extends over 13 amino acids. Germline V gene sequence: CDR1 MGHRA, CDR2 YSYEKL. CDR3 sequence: CASSYGGGNEQYF.

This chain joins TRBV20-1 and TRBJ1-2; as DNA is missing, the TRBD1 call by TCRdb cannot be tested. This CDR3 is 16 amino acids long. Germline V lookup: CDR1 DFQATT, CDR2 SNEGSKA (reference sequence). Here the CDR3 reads CSARRKGDGVLYGYTF.

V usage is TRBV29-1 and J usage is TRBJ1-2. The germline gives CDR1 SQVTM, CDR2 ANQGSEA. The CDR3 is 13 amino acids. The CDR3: CSFGSGTNYGYTF.

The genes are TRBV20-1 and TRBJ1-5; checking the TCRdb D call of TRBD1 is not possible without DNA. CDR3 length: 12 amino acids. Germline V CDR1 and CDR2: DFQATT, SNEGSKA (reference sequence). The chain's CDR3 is CSARTVNQPQHF.

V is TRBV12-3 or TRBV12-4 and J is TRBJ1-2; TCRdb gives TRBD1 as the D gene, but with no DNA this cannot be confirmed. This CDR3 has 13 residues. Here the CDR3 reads CASSFGGLRGYTF.

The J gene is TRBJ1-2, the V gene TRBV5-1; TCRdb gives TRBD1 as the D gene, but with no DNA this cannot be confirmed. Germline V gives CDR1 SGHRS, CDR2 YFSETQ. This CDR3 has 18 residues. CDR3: CASSPWSIAGRRIYGYTF. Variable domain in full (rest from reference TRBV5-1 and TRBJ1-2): KAGVTQTPRYLIKTRGQQVTLSCSPISGHRSVSWYQQTPGQGLQFLFEYFSETQRNKGNFPGRFSGRQFSNSRSEMNVSTLELGDSALYLCASSPWSIAGRRIYGYTFGSGTRLTVV.

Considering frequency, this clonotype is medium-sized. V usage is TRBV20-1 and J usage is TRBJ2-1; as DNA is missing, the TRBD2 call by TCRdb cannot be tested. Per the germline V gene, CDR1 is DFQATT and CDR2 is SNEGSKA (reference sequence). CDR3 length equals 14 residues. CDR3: CSASIAGGTNEQFF.

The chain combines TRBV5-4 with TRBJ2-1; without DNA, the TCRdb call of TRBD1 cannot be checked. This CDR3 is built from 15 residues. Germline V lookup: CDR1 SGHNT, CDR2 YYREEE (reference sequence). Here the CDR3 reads CASSFQPGQYNEQFF.

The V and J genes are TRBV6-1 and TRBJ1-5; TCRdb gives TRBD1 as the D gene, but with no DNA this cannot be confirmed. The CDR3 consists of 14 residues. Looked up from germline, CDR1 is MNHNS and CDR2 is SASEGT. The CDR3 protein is CASSETGVLQPQHF.

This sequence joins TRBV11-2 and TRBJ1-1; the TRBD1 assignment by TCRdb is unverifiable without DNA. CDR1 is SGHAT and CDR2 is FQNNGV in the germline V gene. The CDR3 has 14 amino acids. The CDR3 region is CASSLGTGSDEAFF. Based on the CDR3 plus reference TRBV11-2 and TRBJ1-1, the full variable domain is EAGVAQSPRYKIIEKRQSVAFWCNPISGHATLYWYQQILGQGPKLLIQFQNNGVVDDSQLPKDRFSAERLKGVDSTLKIQPAKLEDSAVYLCASSLGTGSDEAFFGQGTRLTVV.

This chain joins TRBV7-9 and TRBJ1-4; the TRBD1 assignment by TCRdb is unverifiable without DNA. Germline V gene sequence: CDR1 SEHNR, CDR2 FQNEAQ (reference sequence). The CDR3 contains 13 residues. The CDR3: CASQDRAFEKLFF.

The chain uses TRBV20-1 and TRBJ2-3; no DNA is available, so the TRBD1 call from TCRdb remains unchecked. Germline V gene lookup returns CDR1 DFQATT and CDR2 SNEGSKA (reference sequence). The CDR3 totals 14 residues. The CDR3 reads CSATRDRGLDTQYF.

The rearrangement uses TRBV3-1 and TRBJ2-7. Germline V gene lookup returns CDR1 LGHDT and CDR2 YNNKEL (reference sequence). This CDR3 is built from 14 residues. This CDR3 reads CASSQDVRAYEQYF.

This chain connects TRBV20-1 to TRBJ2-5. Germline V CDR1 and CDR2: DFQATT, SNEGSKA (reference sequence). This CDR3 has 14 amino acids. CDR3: CSASFRKEQETQYF.

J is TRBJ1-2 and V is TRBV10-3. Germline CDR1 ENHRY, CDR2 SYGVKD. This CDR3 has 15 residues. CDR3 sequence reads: CAISDPTQRSYGYTF.

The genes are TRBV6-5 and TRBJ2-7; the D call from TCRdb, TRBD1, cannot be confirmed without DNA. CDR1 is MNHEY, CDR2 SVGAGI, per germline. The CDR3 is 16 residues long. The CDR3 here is CASSYSAGDPSYEQYF.

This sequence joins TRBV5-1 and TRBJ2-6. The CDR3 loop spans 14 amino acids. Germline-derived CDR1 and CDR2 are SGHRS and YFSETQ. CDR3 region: CASSLGSGANVLTF. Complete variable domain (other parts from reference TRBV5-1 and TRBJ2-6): KAGVTQTPRYLIKTRGQQVTLSCSPISGHRSVSWYQQTPGQGLQFLFEYFSETQRNKGNFPGRFSGRQFSNSRSEMNVSTLELGDSALYLCASSLGSGANVLTFGAGSRLTVL.